Below, 26 T cell receptor beta chains from the same sample are listed, as sequenced in a study of T cell repertoires in cytomegalovirus infection. These TCRs' antigens remain unknown. TCRdb used MiXCR to reprocess the reads, holding one entry per CDR3 protein. The sample includes approximately 300,000 distinct CDR3 sequences, almost 30% of them seen just once. The sequenced sample was cultured PBMCs, obtained from culture after CMV antigen stimulation. The source is a human donor in good health (CMV status not recorded). Some clones in this sample may be carry-over from other donors' samples.

This clonotype was seen a handful of times. The chain links TRBV2 to TRBJ1-6; D remains ambiguous. The germline gives CDR1 SNHLY, CDR2 FYNNEI. The germline V and J ends were trimmed by 4 bases and 9 bases, with 13 bases remaining between them. This CDR3 has 14 residues. This chain's CDR3 is CASSARVQASPLHF. CDR3 bases: TGTGCCAGCAGTGCCCGGGTTCAGGCTTCACCCCTCCACTTT.

The gene calls are TRBV7-3 and TRBJ1-2; 8 positions match TRBD1. V lost 5 bases and J lost 6; bases outside the gene matches: 11. Germline CDR1 is SGHTA and CDR2 is FQGTGA. The CDR3 extends over 15 amino acids. The CDR3 loop is CASSLGSWDRHGYTF. CDR3 nucleotide sequence: TGTGCCAGCAGCCTAGGATCTTGGGACAGGCATGGCTACACCTTC. Together with reference TRBV7-3 and TRBJ1-2, the CDR3 gives the full variable domain: GAGVSQTPSNKVTEKGKYVELRCDPISGHTALYWYRQSLGQGPEFLIYFQGTGAADDSGLPNDRFFAVRPEGSVSTLKIQRTERGDSAVYLCASSLGSWDRHGYTFGSGTRLTVV.

CDR3 coding DNA: TGTGCCAGCAGTGAAGACAGGGGGGTCGGGACCCAGTACTTC. This sequence encodes CASSEDRGVGTQYF. The chain employs TRBV2 and TRBJ2-5, with TRBD1 matching over 8 bases. From germline, CDR1 is SNHLY and CDR2 FYNNEI. V dropped 1 base and J dropped 7; count of bases not matched to a gene: 5. The CDR3 is made up of 14 amino acids.

This clonotype was counted between two and nine times. The genes are TRBV6-1 and TRBJ1-5; TRBD1 matches 10 bases. CDR3 size: 15 residues. Germline lookup yields CDR1 MNHNS and CDR2 SASEGT. The V and J ends lost 3 bases and 9 bases, in that order; junction bases with no gene match: 8. The CDR3 DNA reads as TGTGCCAGCAGTGACGGACAGGGGGGTGCCTGGCCCCAGCATTTT. Encoded protein: CASSDGQGGAWPQHF.

This chain uses TRBV7-9 with TRBJ1-4; the D is unclear. The ends were cut back, 5 bases at V and 7 bases at J, with 11 bases in the middle. This CDR3 has 13 amino acids. From germline, CDR1 is SEHNR and CDR2 FQNEAQ (reference sequence). This CDR3 is CASSQKGSEKLFF. For the CDR3, the DNA is TGTGCCAGCAGCCAAAAAGGGAGTGAAAAACTGTTTTTT.

This chain links TRBV28 with TRBJ2-5, with 7 nucleotides matching TRBD1. This CDR3 is 13 amino acids long. V shed 7 bases and J 3 bases; nucleotides not matched to a gene: 5. Germline V lookup: CDR1 MDHEN, CDR2 SYDVKM. CDR3 sequence reads: CASTPGTEETQYF. The DNA for the CDR3 is TGTGCCAGCACTCCTGGGACAGAAGAGACCCAGTACTTC. Complete variable domain (other parts from reference TRBV28 and TRBJ2-5): DVKVTQSSRYLVKRTGEKVFLECVQDMDHENMFWYRQDPGLGLRLIYFSYDVKMKEKGDIPEGYSVSREKKERFSLILESASTNQTSMYLCASTPGTEETQYFGPGTRLLVL.

This clonotype has more than one count but fewer than ten. J is TRBJ1-3 and V is TRBV5-8, with D tentatively TRBD1 (5 bases). Germline V gene data show CDR1 as SGHTS and CDR2 as YDEGEE. The length of the CDR3 is 15 residues. V lost 6 bases and J 1 base, leaving 14 bases between the germline ends. CDR3 DNA sequence: TGTGCCAGCACCCCCGGTTGGACATCTGGAAACACCATATATTTT. This translates into CASTPGWTSGNTIYF.

The J gene is TRBJ1-4, the V gene TRBV7-6; TRBD1 aligns across 10 bases. The CDR3 has 18 amino acids. Germline CDR1 reads SGHVS; CDR2 reads FNYEAQ. With V trimmed by 3 bases and J by 2 bases, 9 bases remained unmatched. CDR3 sequence (DNA): TGTGCCAGCAGCTTGAGTCCCGGGACAGGGGCGACTAATGAAAAACTGTTTTTT. Protein product: CASSLSPGTGATNEKLFF.

V and J are TRBV28 and TRBJ2-1; TRBD2 might be the D (5 bases). CDR1 MDHEN and CDR2 SYDVKM come from the germline V gene. The CDR3 has 16 amino acids. Trimming took 7 bases from V and 0 from J, leaving 16 bases between them. The DNA for the CDR3 is TGTGCCAGCACCCCCCGGGGAGTAGGCTCCTACAATGAGCAGTTCTTC. This encodes CASTPRGVGSYNEQFF.

This chain links TRBV12-3 or TRBV12-4 with TRBJ2-1, with D maybe TRBD2 (5 bases). The CDR3 has 15 amino acids. The V end was cut by 6 bases, the J end by 2 bases, with 14 bases between. The CDR3 DNA is TGTGCCAGCAGCGGTCTCGCGGAGGCCTACAATGAGCAGTTCTTC. Its protein is CASSGLAEAYNEQFF.

The chain combines TRBV15 with TRBJ1-5, with 8 bases fitting TRBD1. Germline CDR1 and CDR2: LNHNV and YYDKDF (reference sequence). The V and J ends lost 1 base and 9 bases, in that order; junction bases with no gene match: 11. This CDR3 is built from 16 residues. CDR3: CATSRAGAAGGLPQHF. CDR3 DNA sequence: TGTGCCACCAGCAGAGCTGGTGCCGCAGGGGGCTTGCCCCAGCATTTT. Full variable domain (remainder filled in from reference TRBV15 and TRBJ1-5): DAMVIQNPRYQVTQFGKPVTLSCSQTLNHNVMYWYQQKSSQAPKLLFHYYDKDFNNEADTPDNFQSRRPNTSFCFLDIRSPGLGDTAMYLCATSRAGAAGGLPQHFGDGTRLSIL.

V and J are TRBV4-1 and TRBJ2-7; D gene uncertain. Trimming shortened V by 0 bases and J by 3 bases, and 12 bases separated the two germline ends. The CDR3 is 15 amino acids. Germline lookup yields CDR1 MGHRA and CDR2 YSYEKL. In DNA form, the CDR3 reads TGCGCCAGCAGCCAAGATAGCCTGCTGCGCTACGAGCAGTACTTC. It encodes CASSQDSLLRYEQYF.

This clonotype was found many times. The rearrangement uses TRBV19 and TRBJ1-3; D is possibly TRBD1 (5 bases). CDR1 and CDR2 (germline): LNHDA, SQIVND (reference sequence). CDR3 length: 15 residues. Trimming pared 5 bases from V and 7 bases from J, leaving 18 bases between. The DNA for the CDR3 is TGTGCCAGTAGTCTGAGACTCCTATCAGGGAACACCATATATTTT. It yields the protein CASSLRLLSGNTIYF.

This chain joins TRBV20-1 and TRBJ2-7; the D is unclear. In germline, CDR1 is DFQATT, CDR2 SNEGSKA (reference sequence). This CDR3 region has 13 residues. Deletions cut 5 bases from V and 0 bases from J, with 11 bases between. The DNA of the CDR3 is TGCAGTGCTCCGCCGGTAGCCTCCTACGAGCAGTACTTC. This codes for CSAPPVASYEQYF.

The table lists this clonotype with a few counts. The chain recombines TRBV7-2 with TRBJ1-1, with 7 bases that match TRBD1. From germline, CDR1 is SGHTA and CDR2 FQGNSA. The CDR3 is 15 amino acids. After removal of 5 bases from V and 5 bases from J, the junction contained 11 bases not matched to a gene. CDR3 sequence (DNA): TGTGCCAGCAGCGACTCAGGGGGTTGGAAAACTGAAGCTTTCTTT. Translated, it gives CASSDSGGWKTEAFF.

The rearrangement uses TRBV5-4 and TRBJ1-2; D is undetermined. The germline V and J ends were trimmed by 0 bases and 5 bases, with 11 bases remaining between them. Germline V CDR1 and CDR2: SGHNT, YYREEE (reference sequence). The CDR3 has 14 amino acids. The CDR3 region is CASSLVAGEYGYTF. The CDR3 DNA sequence: TGTGCCAGCAGCTTGGTAGCAGGAGAATATGGCTACACCTTC.

The chain recombines TRBV6-2 or TRBV6-3 with TRBJ1-5; 8 bases match TRBD1. V shed 2 bases and J 0 bases; nucleotides not matched to a gene: 12. This CDR3 has 19 amino acids. Germline CDR1 is MNHEY and CDR2 is SVGEGT. CDR3 sequence: CASSYPARGQGLSNQPQHF. DNA of the CDR3: TGTGCCAGCAGTTACCCCGCCCGTGGACAGGGTCTTAGCAATCAGCCCCAGCATTTT.

The V gene is TRBV29-1, the J gene TRBJ1-4; D call uncertain. Trimming cost V 0 bases and J 6 bases, with 11 bases left between them. This CDR3 region has 14 residues. The germline V gene has CDR1 SQVTM and CDR2 ANQGSEA. The CDR3 here is CSVEEEGSYEKLFF. CDR3 coding DNA: TGCAGCGTTGAAGAAGAGGGCAGTTATGAAAAACTGTTTTTT.

This clonotype turned up a few times. The DNA of the CDR3 is TGTGCCAGTAGTCCCTGGGACGTGAACACCGGGGAGCTGTTTTTT. This encodes CASSPWDVNTGELFF. The chain combines TRBV19 with TRBJ2-2; the D gene could be TRBD1 or TRBD2 (5 bases each). CDR3 length equals 15 residues. CDR1 and CDR2 from the germline V gene are LNHDA and SQIVND (reference sequence). Trimming took off 5 bases at V and 1 base at J, with 11 bases between the two ends. The full variable domain, with the rest looked up from reference TRBV19 and TRBJ2-2, is DGGITQSPKYLFRKEGQNVTLSCEQNLNHDAMYWYRQDPGQGLRLIYYSQIVNDFQKGDIAEGYSVSREKKESFPLTVTSAQKNPTAFYLCASSPWDVNTGELFFGEGSRLTVL.

This clonotype was seen more than once but under ten times. This rearrangement joins TRBV4-1 to TRBJ2-2, with 8 bases fitting TRBD1. The CDR3 extends over 15 amino acids. CDR1 is MGHRA and CDR2 is YSYEKL in the germline V gene. Unmatched junction bases numbered 7, after V lost 3 bases and J lost 7 bases. CDR3 DNA: TGCGCCAGCAGCCAGGTGACAGGGGTTAGCGGGGAGCTGTTTTTT. Translated: CASSQVTGVSGELFF.

This rearrangement joins TRBV11-2 to TRBJ1-2; D perhaps matches TRBD1 (6 bases). Trimming shortened V by 5 bases and J by 2 bases, and 12 bases separated the two germline ends. There are 14 residues in the CDR3. The germline V gene encodes CDR1 SGHAT and CDR2 FQNNGV. As DNA, the CDR3 is TGTGCCAGCAGCCGCCCCGGGGGCAACTATGGCTACACCTTC. Protein product: CASSRPGGNYGYTF.

The rearrangement joins TRBV5-3 to TRBJ1-2, with 10 positions matching TRBD1. TRBV5-3 is flagged as an ORF with uncertain function. The V and J ends lost 8 bases and 2 bases, in that order; junction bases with no gene match: 15. The CDR3 loop spans 17 amino acids. CDR3 amino acids: CASSREGAGQGNYGYTF. The DNA of the CDR3 is TGTGCCAGCAGTCGTGAAGGGGCGGGACAGGGGAACTATGGCTACACCTTC.

The chain has TRBV7-9 and TRBJ1-1; D uncertain. The V gene's germline CDR1 is SEHNR and CDR2 FQNEAQ (reference sequence). The CDR3 runs 15 residues. Trimming pared 1 base from V and 1 base from J, leaving 10 bases between. In DNA, the CDR3 is TGTGCCAGCAGCTTAGAGGGCATTGAGAACACTGAAGCTTTCTTT. Amino acid sequence: CASSLEGIENTEAFF.

The chain recombines TRBV20-1 with TRBJ2-5; 9 nucleotides align to TRBD2. The CDR3 extends over 15 amino acids. V trimming: 1 base; J trimming: 2 bases; junction bases outside the gene matches: 5. CDR1 is DFQATT and CDR2 is SNEGSKA in the germline V gene (reference sequence). The CDR3 nucleotides are TGCAGTGCTAGAGTGGCGGGGGGGGAGCAAGAGACCCAGTACTTC. This codes for CSARVAGGEQETQYF.

This clonotype was recorded a few times. The rearrangement uses TRBV4-2 and TRBJ1-2; no clear D. Germline V gene lookup returns CDR1 LGHNA and CDR2 YNFKEQ. This CDR3 contains 16 residues. Trimming left V 0 bases short and J 3 bases short, with 14 bases between. The CDR3 reads CASSQEPEQSYYGYTF. In nucleotides, the CDR3 is TGTGCCAGCAGCCAAGAGCCTGAACAGAGCTACTATGGCTACACCTTC.

The CDR3 is CASRKPGATNEKLFF. The CDR3 DNA reads TGTGCCAGCAGGAAACCAGGGGCAACTAATGAAAAACTGTTTTTT. The rearrangement links TRBV11-2 to TRBJ1-4; a weak D match, TRBD1 (6 bases). CDR3 length: 15 amino acids. The V end was cut by 6 bases, the J end by 0 bases, with 11 bases between. The germline CDR1 and CDR2 sequences are SGHAT and FQNNGV.